Listed below are T cell receptor beta chains from one sample, sequenced in a study of T cells after yellow fever vaccination. TCRdb re-called the 5' RACE reads with MiXCR, one entry per CDR3 protein. The data hold approximately 300,000 distinct CDR3 sequences, with around 6.8% observed a single time. Source: PBMCs, taken approximately 40 days after the first yellow fever vaccination. These receptors were taken from a man between 18 and 29 years old who received the YFV17D yellow fever vaccine. Each CDR3 is given with its conserved first and last residue. Each record gives: J gene, clone size, D gene, V gene, CDR3 length, CDR3 protein, CDR3 DNA. A D gene is named only where the DNA matches it firmly. Some rows have no size entry. The others give once, few or many, or a class for an expanded clone.

j_call: TRBJ2-7
clone_size: many
d_call: TRBD2
v_call: TRBV27
cdr3_length: 16
cdr3_aa: CASSRTSGGPFYEQYF
cdr3_nt: TGTGCCAGCAGCCGAACTAGCGGGGGCCCATTCTACGAGCAGTACTTC

j_call: TRBJ2-2
clone_size: few
d_call: TRBD2
v_call: TRBV5-6
cdr3_length: 17
cdr3_aa: CASSLPTSGGNTGELFF
cdr3_nt: TGTGCCAGCAGCTTGCCCACTAGCGGGGGAAACACCGGGGAGCTGTTTTTT

j_call: TRBJ1-5
clone_size: few
d_call: .
v_call: TRBV7-8
cdr3_length: 15
cdr3_aa: CASSGLQGINQPQHF
cdr3_nt: TGTGCCAGCAGCGGACTACAGGGAATCAATCAGCCCCAGCATTTT

j_call: TRBJ2-5
clone_size: few
d_call: TRBD2
v_call: TRBV4-2
cdr3_length: 18
cdr3_aa: CASSLSYTGGPLAETQYF
cdr3_nt: TGTGCCAGCAGCCTCAGCTATACGGGGGGGCCGCTTGCAGAGACCCAGTACTTC

j_call: TRBJ1-2
clone_size: .
d_call: .
v_call: TRBV29-1
cdr3_length: 11
cdr3_aa: CSVENRHGYTF
cdr3_nt: TGCAGCGTTGAAAATCGGCATGGCTACACCTTC

j_call: TRBJ2-2
clone_size: few
d_call: .
v_call: TRBV7-2
cdr3_length: 16
cdr3_aa: CASRARDNANTGELFF
cdr3_nt: TGTGCCAGCAGAGCTCGGGACAACGCGAACACCGGGGAGCTGTTTTTT

j_call: TRBJ1-6
clone_size: few
d_call: .
v_call: TRBV18
cdr3_length: 15
cdr3_aa: CASSPGRGGGSPLHF
cdr3_nt: TGTGCCAGCTCACCCGGAAGAGGGGGTGGTTCACCCCTCCACTTT

j_call: TRBJ2-7
clone_size: few
d_call: .
v_call: TRBV7-2
cdr3_length: 13
cdr3_aa: CASSPFGNYEQYF
cdr3_nt: TGTGCCAGCAGCCCGTTCGGAAACTACGAGCAGTACTTC

j_call: TRBJ2-1
clone_size: .
d_call: .
v_call: TRBV28
cdr3_length: 14
cdr3_aa: CASSPLGRGNEQFF
cdr3_nt: TGTGCCAGCAGTCCATTAGGGCGGGGCAATGAGCAGTTCTTC

j_call: TRBJ2-5
clone_size: few
d_call: .
v_call: TRBV6-5
cdr3_length: 19
cdr3_aa: CASSSRIERQGRRAETQYF
cdr3_nt: TGTGCCAGCAGTTCCCGGATCGAACGCCAGGGCCGCCGGGCGGAGACCCAGTACTTC

j_call: TRBJ2-7
clone_size: many
d_call: TRBD1
v_call: TRBV18
cdr3_length: 14
cdr3_aa: CASSPRTGDYEQYF
cdr3_nt: TGTGCCAGCTCACCAAGGACAGGGGACTACGAGCAGTACTTC

j_call: TRBJ2-3
clone_size: .
d_call: .
v_call: TRBV14
cdr3_length: 15
cdr3_aa: CASSLSAGNTDTQYF
cdr3_nt: TGTGCCAGCAGCTTAAGTGCGGGGAACACAGATACGCAGTATTTT

j_call: TRBJ1-6
clone_size: .
d_call: .
v_call: TRBV15
cdr3_length: 15
cdr3_aa: CATSRSSGSNSPLHF
cdr3_nt: TGTGCCACCAGCAGATCGTCAGGGAGTAATTCACCCCTCCACTTT

j_call: TRBJ1-5
clone_size: .
d_call: .
v_call: TRBV7-6
cdr3_length: 12
cdr3_aa: CATLQDNQPQHF
cdr3_nt: TGTGCCACCCTACAGGACAATCAGCCCCAGCATTTT

j_call: TRBJ1-6
clone_size: .
d_call: .
v_call: TRBV5-1
cdr3_length: 14
cdr3_aa: CASSLTGIDSPLHF
cdr3_nt: TGCGCCAGCAGCTTGACAGGAATCGATTCACCCCTCCACTTT

j_call: TRBJ2-5
clone_size: many
d_call: .
v_call: TRBV18
cdr3_length: 13
cdr3_aa: CASSPRQDETQYF
cdr3_nt: TGTGCCAGCTCACCAAGACAAGACGAGACCCAGTACTTC

j_call: TRBJ2-7
clone_size: once
d_call: .
v_call: TRBV4-1
cdr3_length: 15
cdr3_aa: CASSRTGLLSYEQYF
cdr3_nt: TGCGCCAGCAGCCGAACGGGACTCCTCTCCTACGAGCAGTACTTC

j_call: TRBJ2-3
clone_size: many
d_call: .
v_call: TRBV7-2
cdr3_length: 16
cdr3_aa: CASSEWASLSTDTQYF
cdr3_nt: TGTGCCAGCAGCGAGTGGGCTAGCCTTTCGACAGATACGCAGTATTTT

j_call: TRBJ2-3
clone_size: few
d_call: TRBD1
v_call: TRBV7-2
cdr3_length: 16
cdr3_aa: CASSQRQGSTTDTQYF
cdr3_nt: TGTGCCAGCAGCCAGAGACAGGGGTCGACGACAGATACGCAGTATTTT

j_call: TRBJ2-7
clone_size: .
d_call: TRBD1
v_call: TRBV6-5
cdr3_length: 11
cdr3_aa: CASSLQGRQYF
cdr3_nt: TGTGCCAGCAGTTTACAGGGGCGGCAGTACTTC

j_call: TRBJ2-5
clone_size: many
d_call: TRBD1
v_call: TRBV20-1
cdr3_length: 13
cdr3_aa: CSATRQGTETQYF
cdr3_nt: TGCAGTGCTACCCGACAGGGGACAGAGACCCAGTACTTC